These 27 T cell receptor beta chains came from one sample sequenced in a study of blood T cell repertoires in COVID-19. Libraries were prepared by immunoSEQ multiplex PCR; TCRdb keeps only in-frame clonotypes and omits some of them. The sample consists of under 200,000 clones, about 80% of them appearing once. Sequenced sample: peripheral blood. These receptors originate from a human donor with acute or convalescent COVID-19. The donor label of this sample is uncertain.

V and J are TRBV5-5 and TRBJ2-1; D call uncertain. With 1 base removed from V and 4 bases from J, the gap between germline ends came to 6 bases. The CDR3 is 13 residues long. Germline loops: CDR1 SGHKS, CDR2 YYEKEE (reference sequence). The CDR3 spells CASSLTPYNEQFF. CDR3 DNA sequence: TGTGCCAGCAGCTTGACTCCTTACAATGAGCAGTTCTTC.

Worth noting for this clone: The sample contains more than one DNA sequence encoding this CDR3. J is TRBJ2-1 and V is TRBV7-2; D call uncertain. The CDR3 is 12 residues long. Germline V gene lookup returns CDR1 SGHTA and CDR2 FQGNSA. Trimming stripped 5 bases from V and 4 bases from J, with 6 bases between. The CDR3 reads CASSPGYNEQFF. Here the CDR3 DNA reads TGTGCCAGCAGCCCCGGGTACAATGAGCAGTTCTTC.

V gene TRBV2 combines with J gene TRBJ1-1, with TRBD1 matching 7 bases. With 2 bases clipped from V and 10 bases from J, the junction kept 13 bases outside the gene matches. Germline V gene sequence: CDR1 SNHLY, CDR2 FYNNEI. CDR3 size: 15 residues. The CDR3: CASSESRDSGRGAFF. The CDR3 DNA sequence: TGTGCCAGCAGTGAATCGCGGGACAGTGGCCGTGGAGCTTTCTTT.

The V call is TRBV19, the J call TRBJ2-2, with 15 bases that match TRBD2. V gave up 5 bases and J gave up 1 base; unmatched junction bases: 5. CDR3 length: 18 residues. Germline V gene lookup returns CDR1 LNHDA and CDR2 SQIVND (reference sequence). CDR3 coding DNA: TGTGCCAGTAGTCCCCGGACTAGCGGGGGGGGGAACACCGGGGAGCTGTTTTTT. It translates to CASSPRTSGGGNTGELFF.

CDR3 nucleotide sequence: TGTGCCAGCTCACCTTCCGCGGGTAACGGGGAGCAGTACTTC. Translated: CASSPSAGNGEQYF. This chain links TRBV18 with TRBJ2-7; weak D call: TRBD2 (5 bases). CDR1 KGHSH and CDR2 LQKENI come from the germline V gene. This CDR3 region has 14 residues. Trimming took 3 bases from V and 7 from J, leaving 16 bases between them. Filled out from reference TRBV18 and TRBJ2-7, the complete variable domain reads NAGVMQNPRHLVRRRGQEARLRCSPMKGHSHVYWYRQLPEEGLKFMVYLQKENIIDESGMPKERFSAEFPKEGPSILRIQQVVRGDSAAYFCASSPSAGNGEQYFGPGTRLTVT.

The chain uses TRBV5-5 and TRBJ2-5; D unclear. The germline V and J ends were trimmed by 4 bases and 5 bases, with 9 bases remaining between them. CDR1 is SGHKS and CDR2 is YYEKEE in the germline V gene (reference sequence). There are 12 residues in the CDR3. CDR3 in DNA: TGTGCCAGCAGCACTCCTTCGGAGACCCAGTACTTC. Translation: CASSTPSETQYF. Complete variable domain (other parts from reference TRBV5-5 and TRBJ2-5): DAGVTQSPTHLIKTRGQQVTLRCSPISGHKSVSWYQQVLGQGPQFIFQYYEKEERGRGNFPDRFSARQFPNYSSELNVNALLLGDSALYLCASSTPSETQYFGPGTRLLVL.

The chain joins TRBV19 to TRBJ2-2; 8 positions match TRBD1. Germline assignment: CDR1 LNHDA and CDR2 SQIVND (reference sequence). V lost 3 bases to trimming and J lost 2 bases; unmatched junction nucleotides: 5. This CDR3 is 16 amino acids long. CDR3 bases: TGTGCCAGTAGTATCGCGACAGGGGCCAACACCGGGGAGCTGTTTTTT. Translating it yields CASSIATGANTGELFF.

This clone was counted a few times. The V gene is TRBV4-1, the J gene TRBJ2-5; 7 nucleotides match TRBD1. Trimming at V came to 2 bases and at J to 4 bases, leaving 7 bases not matched to a gene. CDR3 size: 15 residues. Germline V gene lookup returns CDR1 MGHRA and CDR2 YSYEKL. CDR3 DNA sequence: TGCGCCAGCAGCCAAAGACAGGGCTTAGGAGAGACCCAGTACTTC. It is translated as CASSQRQGLGETQYF.

This clone has just one count. V usage is TRBV4-2 and J usage is TRBJ2-4, with 14 bases identical to TRBD2. This CDR3 is 20 amino acids long. Trimming removed 0 bases from V and 0 bases from J; junction bases left unmatched: 7. CDR1 and CDR2 from the germline V gene are LGHNA and YNFKEQ. The CDR3 here is CASSQDRLAGGELAKNIQYF. The CDR3 region has the DNA TGTGCCAGCAGCCAAGATCGACTAGCGGGGGGGGAACTAGCCAAAAACATTCAGTACTTC.

J is TRBJ2-3 and V is TRBV5-1, with unresolved D. Germline CDR1 reads SGHRS; CDR2 reads YFSETQ. The V end was cut by 4 bases, the J end by 4 bases, with 19 bases between. This CDR3 has 16 amino acids. The CDR3 region has the DNA TGCGCCAGCAGCCAAGACTCAATACCTTTTGCAGATACGCAGTATTTT. Translated, it gives CASSQDSIPFADTQYF.

The chain combines TRBV29-1 with TRBJ1-1, with D perhaps matching TRBD1 (5 bases). The V end lost 2 bases, the J end lost 1 base, and 14 bases lay between the germline ends. From germline, CDR1 is SQVTM and CDR2 ANQGSEA. This CDR3 spans 15 amino acids. The CDR3 DNA sequence: TGCAGCGTTGAACATGCCCCGGGGGGGAACACTGAAGCTTTCTTT. Translating it yields CSVEHAPGGNTEAFF.

This chain connects TRBV30 to TRBJ1-1, with 7 bases identical to TRBD1. Germline values: CDR1 GTSNPN, CDR2 SVGIG (reference sequence). CDR3 length equals 12 residues. The V gene end was trimmed by 3 bases and the J gene end by 6 bases; junction bases not matched to a gene: 4. The CDR3 nucleotides are TGTGCCTGGAGACAGGGGAGTGCTGAAGCTTTCTTT. It codes for CAWRQGSAEAFF.

This clone was recorded a few times. The CDR3 region is CASSPTTLGTGELFF. The CDR3 bases are TGTGCCAGCAGCCCGACTACCCTAGGGACCGGGGAGCTGTTTTTT. This chain links TRBV7-3 with TRBJ2-2, with D possibly being TRBD2 (5 bases). This CDR3 spans 15 amino acids. Trimming pared 5 bases from V and 5 bases from J, leaving 15 bases between. CDR1 and CDR2 from the germline V gene are SGHTA and FQGTGA.

This chain uses TRBV9 with TRBJ2-1; TRBD2 agrees at 14 bases. The CDR3 is made up of 18 amino acids. The germline CDR1 and CDR2 sequences are SGDLS and YYNGEE. The junction had 13 bases not matched to a gene; V was cut back by 3 bases and J by 8 bases. The DNA for the CDR3 is TGTGCCAGCAGCGGACTAGCGGGAGGGCCGGGGTCTCTCGATGAGCAGTTCTTC. This translates into CASSGLAGGPGSLDEQFF.

This rearrangement joins TRBV6-2 or TRBV6-3 to TRBJ1-1, with 7 bases lining up with TRBD1. V shed 5 bases and J 0 bases; nucleotides not matched to a gene: 6. Germline V lookup: CDR1 MNHEY, CDR2 SVGEGT. The CDR3 is 15 residues long. The CDR3 loop reads CASSVTGAMNTEAFF. CDR3 bases: TGTGCCAGCAGTGTCACAGGGGCGATGAACACTGAAGCTTTCTTT.

This sequence joins TRBV6-6 and TRBJ1-2, with D hard to call. The V end lost 4 bases, the J end lost 0 bases, and 9 bases lay between the germline ends. Germline V gene lookup returns CDR1 MNHNY and CDR2 SVGAGI (reference sequence). CDR3 length: 14 amino acids. The CDR3 DNA reads as TGTGCCAGCAGTTTCGACGGGTCTAACTATGGCTACACCTTC. Residues: CASSFDGSNYGYTF.

This chain links TRBV27 with TRBJ2-3; 9 bases map to TRBD2. Unmatched junction bases numbered 7, after V lost 0 bases and J lost 0 bases. Germline-derived CDR1 and CDR2 are MNHEY and SMNVEV (reference sequence). CDR3 size: 18 residues. CDR3: CASSLSPSGRPSTDTQYF. For the CDR3, the DNA is TGTGCCAGCAGTTTATCCCCCAGCGGGAGGCCTAGCACAGATACGCAGTATTTT.

The V gene is TRBV9, the J gene TRBJ2-5, with D tentatively TRBD1 (6 bases). The CDR3 sequence is 16 residues long. V was trimmed by 4 bases and J by 2 bases, leaving 18 bases between them. Germline lookup yields CDR1 SGDLS and CDR2 YYNGEE. The CDR3, as DNA: TGTGCCAGCAGCTCTGCCGCATACGGACAGCAAGAGACCCAGTACTTC. Protein sequence: CASSSAAYGQQETQYF. The variable domain in full, with the rest retrieved from reference TRBV9 and TRBJ2-5, is DSGVTQTPKHLITATGQRVTLRCSPRSGDLSVYWYQQSLDQGLQFLIQYYNGEERAKGNILERFSAQQFPDLHSELNLSSLELGDSALYFCASSSAAYGQQETQYFGPGTRLLVL.

About this clone: At the DNA level, this CDR3 is encoded by other sequences in the same sample as well. J is TRBJ2-3 and V is TRBV5-4, with D maybe TRBD1 (6 bases). This CDR3 has 13 residues. Trimming stripped 0 bases from V and 4 bases from J, with 6 bases between. The germline gives CDR1 SGHNT, CDR2 YYREEE (reference sequence). Written as DNA, the CDR3 is TGTGCCAGCAGCTTGGCAGGGGCAGATACGCAGTATTTT. It specifies CASSLAGADTQYF.

The CDR3 DNA reads as TGTGCCAGCAGTTTACCGGGACTAGCGGGGTTCTTTGGCTCCTACGAGCAGTACTTC. It yields the protein CASSLPGLAGFFGSYEQYF. The J gene is TRBJ2-7, the V gene TRBV28; TRBD2 matches 13 bases. The germline CDR1 and CDR2 sequences are MDHEN and SYDVKM. V shed 2 bases and J 0 bases; nucleotides not matched to a gene: 10. This CDR3 is 19 amino acids long. The complete variable domain, with remaining parts taken from reference TRBV28 and TRBJ2-7, reads DVKVTQSSRYLVKRTGEKVFLECVQDMDHENMFWYRQDPGLGLRLIYFSYDVKMKEKGDIPEGYSVSREKKERFSLILESASTNQTSMYLCASSLPGLAGFFGSYEQYFGPGTRLTVT.

The genes are TRBV18 and TRBJ1-3; D may be TRBD1 (5 bases). Trimming shortened V by 6 bases and J by 3 bases, and 9 bases separated the two germline ends. Looked up from germline, CDR1 is KGHSH and CDR2 is LQKENI. This CDR3 is built from 13 residues. In nucleotides, the CDR3 is TGTGCCAGCTCGTCCAGGGATGGAAACACCATATATTTT. Translation gives CASSSRDGNTIYF.

The chain joins TRBV11-2 to TRBJ2-1, with a weak D call TRBD2 (5 bases). The CDR3 totals 16 residues. Trimming took off 0 bases at V and 4 bases at J, with 13 bases between the two ends. The germline gives CDR1 SGHAT, CDR2 FQNNGV. Here the CDR3 reads CASSLERTGRYNEQFF. The CDR3 DNA sequence: TGTGCCAGCAGCTTAGAGAGGACTGGAAGGTACAATGAGCAGTTCTTC.

This chain uses TRBV3-1 (or the pseudogene TRBV3-2) with TRBJ1-3; no reliable D call. CDR3 length: 13 amino acids. Trimming removed 4 bases at V and 4 bases at J, with 8 bases between. Germline V lookup: CDR1 LGHDT, CDR2 YNNKEL (reference sequence). The CDR3 sequence: CASSRHTGNTIYF. CDR3 in DNA: TGTGCCAGCAGCCGGCATACAGGAAACACCATATATTTT.

The genes are TRBV28 and TRBJ2-5, with D hard to call. The CDR3 runs to 13 residues. The ends were cut back, 2 bases at V and 7 bases at J, with 11 bases in the middle. In germline, CDR1 is MDHEN, CDR2 SYDVKM. Here the CDR3 DNA reads TGTGCCAGCAGTTTAAGAACCCCCGGGACCCAGTACTTC. Its protein product is CASSLRTPGTQYF.

The chain links TRBV7-2 to TRBJ1-6; 9 bases are shared with TRBD1. J gave up 1 base and V 6 bases, and 7 bases lay outside the gene matches. Germline V gene sequence: CDR1 SGHTA, CDR2 FQGNSA. The CDR3 consists of 17 residues. CDR3 nucleotide sequence: TGTGCCAGCAGTCTAGGGACAGGGAGGTCCTATAATTCACCCCTCCACTTT. Its protein is CASSLGTGRSYNSPLHF.

This CDR3 is CASSRSRGHEKLFF. The CDR3 coding sequence is TGTGCCAGCAGCCGTTCCAGGGGACATGAAAAACTGTTTTTT. V gene TRBV9 combines with J gene TRBJ1-4, with D perhaps TRBD1 (6 bases). V was shortened by 4 bases and J by 6 bases, with 13 bases between the two germline ends. The CDR3 has 14 residues. Germline V gives CDR1 SGDLS, CDR2 YYNGEE.

The chain has TRBV28 and TRBJ2-7; 7 nucleotides agree with TRBD2. Per the germline V gene, CDR1 is MDHEN and CDR2 is SYDVKM. V lost 4 bases to trimming and J lost 0 bases; unmatched junction nucleotides: 9. The CDR3 is 16 amino acids. The CDR3 bases are TGTGCCAGCAGTTCCCCGGCGGGGGACGGCTCCTACGAGCAGTACTTC. It codes for CASSSPAGDGSYEQYF.